Each of the 8 T cell receptor beta chains below was sequenced from the same sample in a study of cytomegalovirus exposure and HLA in healthy donors. 13 Jbeta primers and 60 Vbeta primers were used for the PCR. The table came from immunoSEQ multiplex PCR; TCRdb's copy has only in-frame clones and leaves some out. Of roughly 120,000 clones in the sample, nearly 70% are singletons; the top ten hold under 6.5%. The source material was PBMCs. These receptors were collected from an older woman in good health and CMV-seropositive.

The rearrangement uses TRBV9 and TRBJ2-5, with D possibly matching TRBD2 (5 bases). Germline assignment: CDR1 SGDLS and CDR2 YYNGEE. This CDR3 region has 13 residues. Trimming shortened V by 0 bases and J by 5 bases, and 8 bases separated the two germline ends. The CDR3 loop is CASSVDPGETQYF. The CDR3 nucleotides are TGTGCCAGCAGCGTAGATCCGGGGGAGACCCAGTACTTC.

The chain carries TRBV5-4 and TRBJ1-2; the D gene is possibly TRBD1 (5 bases). From germline, CDR1 is SGHNT and CDR2 YYREEE (reference sequence). The CDR3 contains 14 residues. V shed 3 bases and J shed 2 bases, with 11 bases lying between them. The CDR3 DNA reads TGTGCCAGCAGCTCTCCCGGGGGAAACTATGGCTACACCTTC. Translating gives CASSSPGGNYGYTF.

The CDR3 sequence is CASSPQPASSDEQFF. The CDR3 nucleotides read TGTGCCAGCAGCCCGCAACCCGCTAGCTCCGATGAGCAGTTCTTC. The gene calls are TRBV7-3 and TRBJ2-1; possible D gene TRBD2, 5 bases. In germline, CDR1 is SGHTA, CDR2 FQGTGA. With 5 bases removed from V and 8 bases from J, the gap between germline ends came to 19 bases. The CDR3 length is 15 residues.

This sequence joins TRBV19 and TRBJ1-1, with D maybe TRBD1 (5 bases). Germline V gene lookup returns CDR1 LNHDA and CDR2 SQIVND (reference sequence). This CDR3 contains 15 residues. The ends were cut back, 10 bases at V and 1 base at J, with 19 bases in the middle. The DNA for the CDR3 is TGTGCCACCCAGAAAAACAGGCACCCGAACACTGAAGCTTTCTTT. Residues: CATQKNRHPNTEAFF.

There are a few counts of this clone. The chain uses TRBV29-1 and TRBJ1-2; 7 bases align to TRBD1. CDR1 and CDR2 (germline): SQVTM, ANQGSEA. This CDR3 is 13 amino acids long. J was trimmed by 3 bases and V by 4 bases; bases with no gene match: 5. The CDR3 DNA reads as TGCAGCGTTGTCCGGGACAGAGACTATGGCTACACCTTC. This encodes CSVVRDRDYGYTF.

The sample holds a few counts of this clone. The chain joins TRBV19 to TRBJ1-1; 11 bases fit TRBD1. Germline V gene sequence: CDR1 LNHDA, CDR2 SQIVND (reference sequence). V was pared by 8 bases and J by 6 bases, with 8 bases of the junction left unmatched. This CDR3 region has 14 residues. The CDR3 region is CASGKGQGVPEAFF. The CDR3, as DNA: TGTGCCAGTGGTAAGGGACAGGGGGTGCCTGAAGCTTTCTTT. Full variable domain (outside the CDR3, taken from reference TRBV19 and TRBJ1-1): DGGITQSPKYLFRKEGQNVTLSCEQNLNHDAMYWYRQDPGQGLRLIYYSQIVNDFQKGDIAEGYSVSREKKESFPLTVTSAQKNPTAFYLCASGKGQGVPEAFFGQGTRLTVV.

CDR3 coding DNA: TGTGCCAGCAGTAATGGACAGGGCCATGGCTACACCTTC. It yields the protein CASSNGQGHGYTF. The chain carries TRBV6-6 and TRBJ1-2, with 8 bases lining up with TRBD1. The CDR3 is 13 residues long. Looked up from germline, CDR1 is MNHNY and CDR2 is SVGAGI (reference sequence). J lost 6 bases, V lost 5 bases, and 5 bases had no gene match.

V is TRBV6-5 and J is TRBJ2-5, with TRBD1 matching 7 bases. The J call is uncertain, as TRBJ2-7 better fits the DNA end. The CDR3 is 13 residues long. The germline V gene has CDR1 MNHEY and CDR2 SVGAGI. The CDR3 region is CASRSDRSYEQYF. In nucleotides, the CDR3 is TGTGCCAGCAGATCGGACAGGTCCTACGAGCAGTACTTC.